One TCR beta chain is described in this entry. V dropped 5 bases and J dropped 6; count of bases not matched to a gene: 10. Germline V gene data show CDR1 as MNHNY and CDR2 as SVGAGI (reference sequence). The CDR3 loop spans 14 amino acids. The data stem from a study of blood T cell repertoires in COVID-19. Sequencing was performed with immunoSEQ multiplex PCR; in TCRdb, only in-frame clones are kept and a portion is missing. The profile shows approximately 140,000 clones, roughly 90% of them singletons. Source material: peripheral blood. This sequence joins TRBV6-6 and TRBJ2-7, with TRBD1 identical over 7 bases. The sequence was collected from a man aged 45-65 years with active or convalescent COVID-19. The CDR3 sequence: CASSGRTGLGEQYF. As DNA, the CDR3 is TGTGCCAGCAGTGGTCGGACAGGCCTGGGCGAGCAGTACTTC.